These 17 T cell receptor beta chains came from one sample sequenced in a study of cytomegalovirus exposure and HLA in healthy donors. PCR involved 60 Vbeta and 13 Jbeta primers. Generated by immunoSEQ multiplex PCR, the TCRdb table keeps only in-frame clones and is missing some. The sample shows roughly 200,000 clones, roughly 85% of them seen only once. The sample consisted of PBMCs. These receptors were taken from a woman between 45 and 65 years old in good health and CMV-seronegative.

This clone was seen a few times. This rearrangement joins TRBV27 to TRBJ1-3; D might be TRBD1 (6 bases). The length of the CDR3 is 13 residues. Trimming stripped 7 bases from V and 6 bases from J, with 13 bases between. Germline loops: CDR1 MNHEY, CDR2 SMNVEV (reference sequence). The CDR3 bases are TGTGCCAGCAAGACCAGGGGATTAAACACCATATATTTT. It specifies CASKTRGLNTIYF.

CDR3 region: CASSDRLAGSYNEQFF. Here the CDR3 DNA reads TGCGCCAGCAGCGATCGACTAGCGGGATCCTACAATGAGCAGTTCTTC. The genes are TRBV5-1 and TRBJ2-1, with 11 bases that match TRBD2. This CDR3 contains 16 residues. Trimming took 4 bases from V and 1 from J; bases not matched to a gene: 4. Germline assignment: CDR1 SGHRS and CDR2 YFSETQ.

J is TRBJ2-1 and V is TRBV5-1; 13 nucleotides align to TRBD2. The CDR3 totals 17 residues. Trimming cost V 4 bases and J 4 bases; bases outside gene matches: 8. Germline CDR1 reads SGHRS; CDR2 reads YFSETQ. The CDR3 loop is CASSPPRTSGSYNEQFF. CDR3 bases: TGCGCCAGCAGCCCGCCCCGGACTAGCGGGAGTTACAATGAGCAGTTCTTC.

Here the CDR3 reads CASTPTSGAYNEQFF. The CDR3 DNA is TGCGCCAGCACCCCGACTAGCGGAGCCTACAATGAGCAGTTCTTC. The chain carries TRBV5-1 and TRBJ2-1; 9 bases fit TRBD2. CDR1 SGHRS and CDR2 YFSETQ come from the germline V gene. V shed 6 bases, J shed 2 bases, and the junction held 6 bases outside the gene matches. The CDR3 has 15 residues. Looking up the rest from reference TRBV5-1 and TRBJ2-1 gives the full variable domain: KAGVTQTPRYLIKTRGQQVTLSCSPISGHRSVSWYQQTPGQGLQFLFEYFSETQRNKGNFPGRFSGRQFSNSRSEMNVSTLELGDSALYLCASTPTSGAYNEQFFGPGTRLTVL.

This clone was found once. The rearrangement joins TRBV5-4 to TRBJ2-1, with 11 bases matching TRBD2. Germline CDR1 is SGHNT and CDR2 is YYREEE (reference sequence). The CDR3 is made up of 16 amino acids. The J segment lost 2 bases and the V segment lost 3 bases, leaving 4 bases of the junction unmatched. The CDR3 loop is CASSSLLAGAYNEQFF. DNA for the CDR3: TGTGCCAGCAGCTCATTACTAGCGGGAGCCTACAATGAGCAGTTCTTC. The variable domain in full, completed from reference TRBV5-4 and TRBJ2-1, reads ETGVTQSPTHLIKTRGQQVTLRCSSQSGHNTVSWYQQALGQGPQFIFQYYREEENGRGNFPPRFSGLQFPNYSSELNVNALELDDSALYLCASSSLLAGAYNEQFFGPGTRLTVL.

This clone was observed a single time. This rearrangement joins TRBV7-3 to TRBJ2-2, with unresolved D. Germline V CDR1 and CDR2: SGHTA, FQGTGA. The CDR3 spans 13 residues. The ends were cut back, 4 bases at V and 5 bases at J, with 8 bases in the middle. CDR3 amino acids: CASSSDSTGELFF. The CDR3 nucleotides read TGTGCCAGCAGCTCCGACTCGACCGGGGAGCTGTTTTTT.

The chain carries TRBV9 and TRBJ2-2; TRBD2 matches at 10 bases. Germline CDR1 and CDR2: SGDLS and YYNGEE. The CDR3 consists of 17 residues. Trimming took 0 bases from V and 3 from J; bases not matched to a gene: 5. The CDR3 protein is CASSVGLAGDYTGELFF. The CDR3 DNA reads TGTGCCAGCAGCGTAGGTCTAGCGGGAGATTACACCGGGGAGCTGTTTTTT.

The chain has TRBV11-2 and TRBJ1-4, with no clear D. CDR1 is SGHAT and CDR2 is FQNNGV in the germline V gene. Trimming took 0 bases from V and 10 from J, leaving 6 bases between them. This CDR3 is 12 amino acids long. The CDR3 protein is CASSLDRGKLFF. CDR3 in DNA: TGTGCCAGCAGCTTAGATCGGGGAAAACTGTTTTTT. The complete variable domain, with remaining parts taken from reference TRBV11-2 and TRBJ1-4, reads EAGVAQSPRYKIIEKRQSVAFWCNPISGHATLYWYQQILGQGPKLLIQFQNNGVVDDSQLPKDRFSAERLKGVDSTLKIQPAKLEDSAVYLCASSLDRGKLFFGSGTQLSVL.

The V gene is TRBV5-4, the J gene TRBJ2-7; 8 nucleotides agree with TRBD2. Trimming at V came to 2 bases and at J to 5 bases, leaving 6 bases not matched to a gene. Germline CDR1 and CDR2: SGHNT and YYREEE (reference sequence). The CDR3 has 14 amino acids. The CDR3 region has the DNA TGTGCCAGCAGCTTTTTGAGCGGGAGAAACGAGCAGTACTTC. It encodes CASSFLSGRNEQYF.

The CDR3 sequence is CASRGGLVGYGYTF. The CDR3 DNA reads TGTGCCAGCAGGGGAGGGCTGGTCGGCTATGGCTACACCTTC. This rearrangement joins TRBV28 to TRBJ1-2; D remains ambiguous. Trimming took 6 bases from V and 4 from J, leaving 15 bases between them. The germline gives CDR1 MDHEN, CDR2 SYDVKM. CDR3 length: 14 residues.

This rearrangement joins TRBV7-9 to TRBJ2-7; 8 nucleotides agree with TRBD2. This CDR3 is built from 14 residues. The ends lost 4 bases at V and 3 bases at J; junction bases unmatched: 5. The germline V gene has CDR1 SEHNR and CDR2 FQNEAQ (reference sequence). The CDR3 bases are TGTGCCAGCAGCTCTGGGACTAGGTTCTACGAGCAGTACTTC. Translation gives CASSSGTRFYEQYF.

This clone occurred once. CDR3 in amino acids: CASGLVPLRGYQPQHF. In DNA form, the CDR3 reads TGTGCTAGTGGTTTGGTACCCCTTCGGGGATATCAGCCCCAGCATTTT. The V call is TRBV12-5, the J call TRBJ1-5; no firm D call. The germline V and J ends were trimmed by 0 bases and 5 bases, with 14 bases remaining between them. Germline V CDR1 and CDR2: LGHNT, FRNRAP. The CDR3 loop spans 16 amino acids.

This clone was counted a few times. This sequence joins TRBV7-8 and TRBJ2-1; 12 bases align to TRBD2. The CDR3 spans 18 residues. The V gene's germline CDR1 is SGHVS and CDR2 FQNEAQ. The V gene end was trimmed by 4 bases and the J gene end by 7 bases; junction bases not matched to a gene: 14. The CDR3 DNA reads as TGTGCCAGCAGCTCCCGTCGCCCTAGCGGGAGGGTAGTAAATGAGCAGTTCTTC. Residues: CASSSRRPSGRVVNEQFF.

V gene TRBV7-8 combines with J gene TRBJ2-5; D might be TRBD2 (6 bases). Trimming removed 4 bases at V and 3 bases at J, with 15 bases between. The CDR3 loop spans 15 amino acids. Germline-derived CDR1 and CDR2 are SGHVS and FQNEAQ. The CDR3 bases are TGTGCCAGCAGCTCCCGACGACGCGGGAAAGAGACCCAGTACTTC. This codes for CASSSRRRGKETQYF.

This rearrangement joins TRBV9 to TRBJ2-2; 7 positions match TRBD2. V shed 4 bases, J shed 2 bases, and the junction held 5 bases outside the gene matches. CDR3 size: 15 residues. Germline V gene data show CDR1 as SGDLS and CDR2 as YYNGEE. The CDR3 protein is CASSLSGGNTGELFF. For the CDR3, the DNA is TGTGCCAGCAGCCTCTCGGGGGGAAACACCGGGGAGCTGTTTTTT.

The genes are TRBV7-8 and TRBJ2-3; D may be TRBD2 (5 bases). V lost 6 bases to trimming and J lost 1 base, with 14 bases between them. CDR3 length: 15 residues. CDR1 and CDR2 from the germline V gene are SGHVS and FQNEAQ. The CDR3 region has the DNA TGTGCCAGCAGACCCGAGGGAGCCGGCACAGATACGCAGTATTTT. This sequence encodes CASRPEGAGTDTQYF.

The rearrangement uses TRBV2 and TRBJ1-1; perhaps TRBD1 as D (6 bases). Trimming took 4 bases from V and 4 from J, leaving 13 bases between them. The germline V gene encodes CDR1 SNHLY and CDR2 FYNNEI. The CDR3 extends over 14 amino acids. The CDR3 nucleotides are TGTGCCAGCAGTGGTAACAGGGTTAGCACTGAAGCTTTCTTT. It codes for CASSGNRVSTEAFF. The full variable domain, with the rest looked up from reference TRBV2 and TRBJ1-1, is EPEVTQTPSHQVTQMGQEVILRCVPISNHLYFYWYRQILGQKVEFLVSFYNNEISEKSEIFDDQFSVERPDGSNFTLKIRSTKLEDSAMYFCASSGNRVSTEAFFGQGTRLTVV.